Presented here are 7 T cell receptor beta chains from one specimen sequenced in a study of blood T cells in healthy people across ages. Sample-barcoded 5' priming and a J-beta primer mix drove a second PCR of about 7 to 12 cycles. TCRdb re-analysed the 5' RACE reads in MiXCR, keeping a single row per CDR3 protein. The repertoire holds fewer than 950,000 distinct CDR3 sequences, about 37% seen once, with under 15% in the top ten. Sequences were obtained from blood. Receptor source: a man in his late teens or twenties in good health.

The chain has TRBV9 and TRBJ2-1; D remains ambiguous. The V gene lost 4 bases and the J gene lost 7 bases, with 9 bases spanning the gap. This CDR3 has 12 residues. Germline V gene sequence: CDR1 SGDLS, CDR2 YYNGEE. The CDR3 region is CASSPDWNEQFF. The DNA for the CDR3 is TGTGCCAGCAGCCCCGACTGGAATGAGCAGTTCTTC.

This chain uses TRBV12-3 or TRBV12-4 with TRBJ1-1; the D is unclear. This CDR3 is built from 13 residues. V was clipped by 2 bases and J by 0 bases, with 4 bases between them. The CDR3 spells CASSLWMNTEAFF. CDR3 nucleotide sequence: TGTGCCAGCAGTTTATGGATGAACACTGAAGCTTTCTTT.

There are a few counts of this clonotype. The chain is built from TRBV5-1 and TRBJ2-6; 7 nucleotides match TRBD2. V dropped 7 bases and J dropped 0; count of bases not matched to a gene: 1. The germline V gene has CDR1 SGHRS and CDR2 YFSETQ. This CDR3 region has 14 residues. The CDR3 here is CASAGVSGANVLTF. The CDR3 DNA is TGCGCCAGCGCGGGGGTCTCTGGGGCCAACGTCCTGACTTTC.

A remark on this clonotype: At one end the junction does not follow the germline gene, possibly because of a read error. The V gene is TRBV20-1, the J gene TRBJ2-3; the match to TRBD2 covers 13 bases. Germline V gene data show CDR1 as DFQATT and CDR2 as SNEGSKA (reference sequence). This CDR3 has 16 amino acids. In DNA, the CDR3 is TGCAGTGCTCACCCTACTAGCGGGGGGGCGTTAGATACGCGGTATTTT. Residues: CSAHPTSGGALDTRYF.

The V call is TRBV28, the J call TRBJ1-2, with 9 nucleotides matching TRBD1. CDR3 size: 15 residues. V lost 6 bases, J lost 2 bases, and 7 bases stayed unmatched. In germline, CDR1 is MDHEN, CDR2 SYDVKM. Written as DNA, the CDR3 is TGTGCCAGCAGAGAGCCGGGACAGGGCAACTATGGCTACACCTTC. Its protein product is CASREPGQGNYGYTF.

The table lists this clonotype with a few counts. The chain combines TRBV5-6 with TRBJ2-1, with 8 nucleotides matching TRBD1. V lost 5 bases to trimming and J lost 8 bases; unmatched junction nucleotides: 6. In germline, CDR1 is SGHDT, CDR2 YYEEEE. The CDR3 runs to 13 residues. Here the CDR3 reads CASSFPGGYEQFF. The CDR3 nucleotides read TGTGCCAGCAGTTTCCCAGGGGGCTATGAGCAGTTCTTC.

As concerns this clonotype: A much larger clone sits a single nucleotide away, making a read error possible. The rearrangement joins TRBV20-1 to TRBJ1-2; maybe TRBD1 (5 bases). The CDR3 extends over 11 amino acids. Looked up from germline, CDR1 is DFQATT and CDR2 is SNEGSKA (reference sequence). CDR3 residues: CRAREGSGYTF. The DNA of the CDR3 is TGCAGGGCTAGGGAGGGGAGCGGCTACACCTTC.